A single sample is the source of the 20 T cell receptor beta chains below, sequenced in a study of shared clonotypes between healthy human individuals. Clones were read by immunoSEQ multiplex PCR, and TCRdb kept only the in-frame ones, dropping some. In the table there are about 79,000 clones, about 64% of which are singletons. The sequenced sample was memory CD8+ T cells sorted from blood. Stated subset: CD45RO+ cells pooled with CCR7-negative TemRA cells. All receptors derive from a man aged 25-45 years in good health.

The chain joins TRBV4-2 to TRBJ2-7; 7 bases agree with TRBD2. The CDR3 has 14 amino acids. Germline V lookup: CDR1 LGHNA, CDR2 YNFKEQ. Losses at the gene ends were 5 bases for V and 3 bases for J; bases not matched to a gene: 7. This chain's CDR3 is CASSLSAGRYEQYF. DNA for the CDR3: TGTGCCAGCAGCTTGTCAGCGGGGCGCTACGAGCAGTACTTC.

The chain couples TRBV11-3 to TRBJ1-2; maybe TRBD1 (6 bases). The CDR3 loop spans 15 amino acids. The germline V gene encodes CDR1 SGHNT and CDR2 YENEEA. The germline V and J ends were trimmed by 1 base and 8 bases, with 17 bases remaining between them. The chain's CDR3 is CASSLVGWGLRGYTF. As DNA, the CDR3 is TGTGCCAGCAGCTTAGTTGGGTGGGGGCTCAGGGGCTACACCTTC.

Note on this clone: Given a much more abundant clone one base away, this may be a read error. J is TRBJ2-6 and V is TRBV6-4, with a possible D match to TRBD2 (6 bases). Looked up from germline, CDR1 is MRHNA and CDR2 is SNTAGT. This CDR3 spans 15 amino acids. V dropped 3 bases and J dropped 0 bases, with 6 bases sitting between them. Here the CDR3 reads CASSEAGSGANVLTF. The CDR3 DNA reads TGTGCCAGCAGTGAAGCGGGCTCTGGGGCCAACGTCCTGACTTTC.

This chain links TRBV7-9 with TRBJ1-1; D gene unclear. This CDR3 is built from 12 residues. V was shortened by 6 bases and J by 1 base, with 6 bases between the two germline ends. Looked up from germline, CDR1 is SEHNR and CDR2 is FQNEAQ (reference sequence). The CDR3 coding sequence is TGTGCCAGCAGGGTAGGGAACACTGAAGCTTTCTTT. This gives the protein CASRVGNTEAFF.

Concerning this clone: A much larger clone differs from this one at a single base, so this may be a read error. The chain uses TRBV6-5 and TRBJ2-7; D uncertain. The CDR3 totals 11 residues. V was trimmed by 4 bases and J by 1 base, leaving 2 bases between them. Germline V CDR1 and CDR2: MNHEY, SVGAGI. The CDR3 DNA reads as TGTGCCAGCAGTTTTTCCTACGAGCAGTACTTC. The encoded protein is CASSFSYEQYF.

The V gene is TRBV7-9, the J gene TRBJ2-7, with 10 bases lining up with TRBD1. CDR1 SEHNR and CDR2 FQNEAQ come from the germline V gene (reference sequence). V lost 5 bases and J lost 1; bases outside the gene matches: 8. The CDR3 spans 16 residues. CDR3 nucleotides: TGTGCCAGCAGCCCGCCGACAGGGGGCGGTTCCTACGAGCAGTACTTC. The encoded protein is CASSPPTGGGSYEQYF.

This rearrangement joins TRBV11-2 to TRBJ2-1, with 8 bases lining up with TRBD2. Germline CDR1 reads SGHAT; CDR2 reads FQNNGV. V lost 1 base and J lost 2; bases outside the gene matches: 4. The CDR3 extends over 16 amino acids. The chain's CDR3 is CASSLARGRTYNEQFF. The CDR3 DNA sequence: TGTGCCAGCAGCTTAGCCCGCGGGAGGACCTACAATGAGCAGTTCTTC.

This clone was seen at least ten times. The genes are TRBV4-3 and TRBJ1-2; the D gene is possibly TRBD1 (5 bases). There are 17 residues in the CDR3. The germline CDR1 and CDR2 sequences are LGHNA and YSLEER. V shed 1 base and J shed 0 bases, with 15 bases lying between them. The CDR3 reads CASSQVVGDLANYGYTF. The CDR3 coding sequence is TGCGCCAGCAGCCAAGTAGTCGGGGACCTAGCTAACTATGGCTACACCTTC.

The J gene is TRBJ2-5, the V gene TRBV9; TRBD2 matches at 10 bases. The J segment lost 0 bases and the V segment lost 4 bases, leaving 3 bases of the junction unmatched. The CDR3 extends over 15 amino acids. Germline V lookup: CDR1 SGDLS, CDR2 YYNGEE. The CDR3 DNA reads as TGTGCCAGCAGCACTAGCGGGACGTACCAAGAGACCCAGTACTTC. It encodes CASSTSGTYQETQYF.

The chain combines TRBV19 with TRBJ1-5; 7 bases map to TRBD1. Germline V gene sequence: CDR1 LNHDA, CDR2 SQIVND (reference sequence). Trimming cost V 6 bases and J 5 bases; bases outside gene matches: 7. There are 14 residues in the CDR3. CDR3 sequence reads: CASSPQGRDQPQHF. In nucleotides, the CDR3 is TGTGCCAGTAGCCCACAGGGGAGAGATCAGCCCCAGCATTTT.

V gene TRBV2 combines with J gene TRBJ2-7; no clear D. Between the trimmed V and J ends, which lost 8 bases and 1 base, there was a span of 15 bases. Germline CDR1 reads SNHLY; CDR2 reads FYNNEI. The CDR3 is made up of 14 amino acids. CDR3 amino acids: CASVLSFGSYEQYF. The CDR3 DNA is TGTGCCAGCGTTCTGAGCTTCGGATCCTACGAGCAGTACTTC.

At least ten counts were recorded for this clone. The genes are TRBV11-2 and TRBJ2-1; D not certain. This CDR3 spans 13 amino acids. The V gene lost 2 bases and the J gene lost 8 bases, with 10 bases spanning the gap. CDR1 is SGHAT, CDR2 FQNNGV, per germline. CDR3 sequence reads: CASSLIYGYEQFF. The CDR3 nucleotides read TGTGCCAGCAGCTTAATATACGGGTATGAGCAGTTCTTC.

The CDR3 coding sequence is TGTGCCAGCAGTACCCTAGCGGGAGGTGGGGAACGCACAGATACGCAGTATTTT. Translated: CASSTLAGGGERTDTQYF. This rearrangement joins TRBV27 to TRBJ2-3, with 11 bases lining up with TRBD2. The CDR3 runs 18 residues. The trim removed 5 bases at V and 1 base at J, leaving 11 bases unmatched. Germline V lookup: CDR1 MNHEY, CDR2 SMNVEV (reference sequence).

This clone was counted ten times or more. The CDR3 DNA reads as TGTGCCAGCAGCTTGGAGCAGGGCCACACAGATACGCAGTATTTT. This codes for CASSLEQGHTDTQYF. The gene calls are TRBV5-5 and TRBJ2-3; D is perhaps TRBD1 (5 bases). In germline, CDR1 is SGHKS, CDR2 YYEKEE (reference sequence). Trimming left V 0 bases short and J 2 bases short, with 10 bases between. This CDR3 spans 15 amino acids.

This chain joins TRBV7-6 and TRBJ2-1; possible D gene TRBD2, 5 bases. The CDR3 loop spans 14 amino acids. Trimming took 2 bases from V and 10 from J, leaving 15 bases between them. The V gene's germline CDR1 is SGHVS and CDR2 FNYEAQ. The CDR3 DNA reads TGTGCCAGCAGCTTAATGATCGGGGAGAACGAGCAGTTCTTC. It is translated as CASSLMIGENEQFF.

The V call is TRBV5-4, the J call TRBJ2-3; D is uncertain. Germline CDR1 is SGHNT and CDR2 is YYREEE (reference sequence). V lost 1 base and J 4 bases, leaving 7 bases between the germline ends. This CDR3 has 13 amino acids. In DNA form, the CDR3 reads TGTGCCAGCAGCTTGTGGGCCGCAGATACGCAGTATTTT. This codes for CASSLWAADTQYF.

The CDR3 bases are TGTGCCAGCAGCGTAGTACAGGCCCCCCAAATGAACACTGAAGCTTTCTTT. Translating gives CASSVVQAPQMNTEAFF. This chain links TRBV9 with TRBJ1-1; TRBD1 might be the D (5 bases). Looked up from germline, CDR1 is SGDLS and CDR2 is YYNGEE. Trimming cost V 0 bases and J 0 bases, with 15 bases left between them. The CDR3 length is 17 residues.

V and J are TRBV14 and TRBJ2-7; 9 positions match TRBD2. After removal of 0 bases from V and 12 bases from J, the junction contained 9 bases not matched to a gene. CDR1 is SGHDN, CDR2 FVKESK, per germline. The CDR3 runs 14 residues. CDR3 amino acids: CASSQEAVAGALYF. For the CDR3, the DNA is TGTGCCAGCAGCCAAGAGGCCGTAGCGGGAGCTTTGTACTTC. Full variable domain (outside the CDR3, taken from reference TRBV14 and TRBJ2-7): EAGVTQFPSHSVIEKGQTVTLRCDPISGHDNLYWYRRVMGKEIKFLLHFVKESKQDESGMPNNRFLAERTGGTYSTLKVQPAELEDSGVYFCASSQEAVAGALYFGPGTRLTVT.

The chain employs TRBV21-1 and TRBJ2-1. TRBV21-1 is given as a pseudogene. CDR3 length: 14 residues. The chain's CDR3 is CASSNTYWGNEQFF. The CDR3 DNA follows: TGTGCCAGCAGCAATACGTATTGGGGGAATGAGCAGTTCTTC.

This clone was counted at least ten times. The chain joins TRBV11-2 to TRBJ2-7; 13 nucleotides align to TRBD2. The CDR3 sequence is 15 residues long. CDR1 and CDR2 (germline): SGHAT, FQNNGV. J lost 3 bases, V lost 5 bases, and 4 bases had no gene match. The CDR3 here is CASSPRTSGSYEQYF. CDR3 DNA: TGTGCCAGCAGCCCTCGGACTAGCGGGAGCTACGAGCAGTACTTC.